One sample yielded the 8 T cell receptor beta chains listed below, sequenced in a study of cytomegalovirus exposure and HLA in healthy donors. The PCR had 60 Vbeta and 13 Jbeta primers. Clones were sequenced by immunoSEQ multiplex PCR, and TCRdb holds only the in-frame ones, with some missing. The sample has about 160,000 clones, around four fifths seen once; the top ten hold 4.1%. Sequenced material: PBMCs. Receptors originate from a man aged 50-60 years in good health and CMV-seropositive.

The V call is TRBV6-1, the J call TRBJ1-1; 7 nucleotides agree with TRBD1. From germline, CDR1 is MNHNS and CDR2 SASEGT. V shed 1 base and J 0 bases; nucleotides not matched to a gene: 2. This CDR3 region has 15 residues. CDR3 coding DNA: TGTGCCAGCAGTGAAGAGGGACAGATGAACACTGAAGCTTTCTTT. It translates to CASSEEGQMNTEAFF.

The rearrangement uses TRBV7-8 and TRBJ2-4; D is possibly TRBD1 (5 bases). V shed 1 base and J shed 5 bases, with 12 bases lying between them. CDR1 and CDR2 (germline): SGHVS, FQNEAQ. The CDR3 is 15 residues long. This CDR3 is CASSLGLQVENIQYF. CDR3 in DNA: TGTGCCAGCAGCTTAGGTCTACAGGTAGAAAACATTCAGTACTTC. The whole variable domain, remainder taken from reference TRBV7-8 and TRBJ2-4, is GAGVSQSPRYKVAKRGQDVALRCDPISGHVSLFWYQQALGQGPEFLTYFQNEAQLDKSGLPSDRFFAERPEGSVSTLKIQRTQQEDSAVYLCASSLGLQVENIQYFGAGTRLSVL.

The chain combines TRBV11-1 with TRBJ2-7; perhaps TRBD2 as D (6 bases). V was shortened by 0 bases and J by 0 bases, with 6 bases between the two germline ends. CDR3 length equals 14 residues. CDR1 is SGHAT and CDR2 is FQDESV in the germline V gene (reference sequence). The CDR3 DNA is TGTGCCAGCAGCTTAGCGGGAGGCTCCTACGAGCAGTACTTC. Translating it yields CASSLAGGSYEQYF.

This chain joins TRBV7-2 and TRBJ2-7; tentatively, D is TRBD1 (6 bases). Trimming took off 5 bases at V and 2 bases at J, with 13 bases between the two ends. The CDR3 runs 14 residues. Germline CDR1 SGHTA, CDR2 FQGNSA. This CDR3 reads CASSPSTGPYEQYF. CDR3 in DNA: TGTGCCAGCAGCCCCTCCACAGGGCCCTACGAGCAGTACTTC.

This chain uses TRBV27 with TRBJ2-3; 9 nucleotides line up with TRBD2. Germline CDR1 MNHEY, CDR2 SMNVEV (reference sequence). The length of the CDR3 is 15 residues. V was clipped by 3 bases and J by 3 bases; unmatched bases: 4. The CDR3 DNA reads TGTGCCAGCAGTTTTAGCGGGAGAGGGACAGATACGCAGTATTTT. Translating it yields CASSFSGRGTDTQYF.

The J gene is TRBJ2-7, the V gene TRBV7-3; maybe TRBD2 (6 bases). CDR1 and CDR2 from the germline V gene are SGHTA and FQGTGA. The CDR3 is 12 residues long. With 4 bases removed from V and 9 bases from J, the gap between germline ends came to 13 bases. CDR3 loop: CASSSRAGRQYF. CDR3 nucleotides: TGTGCCAGCAGCTCCCGGGCGGGACGGCAGTACTTC.

The chain couples TRBV7-2 to TRBJ2-7, with 12 bases lining up with TRBD2. The trim removed 5 bases at V and 4 bases at J, leaving 6 bases unmatched. This CDR3 contains 15 residues. Germline loops: CDR1 SGHTA, CDR2 FQGNSA. The CDR3 protein is CASSPLAGGLYEQYF. The CDR3 region has the DNA TGTGCCAGCAGCCCCCTAGCGGGGGGGCTATACGAGCAGTACTTC.

A note on this clone: A junction end diverges from the germline sequence, so it may reflect a read error. The chain is built from TRBV30 and TRBJ2-2; 14 bases match TRBD2. Per the germline V gene, CDR1 is GTSNPN and CDR2 is SVGIG (reference sequence). This CDR3 has 14 amino acids. This CDR3 reads CARSTGLAGERLFF. The CDR3 region has the DNA TGTGCCCGGAGTACGGGACTAGCGGGGGAACGGCTGTTTTTT.